This passage covers 20 T cell receptor beta chains from one sample sequenced in a study of vaccination and CD4 T cells after COVID-19. These receptors lack a known antigen. Documented treatment: approximately 10-day PBMC culture with coronavirus spike peptide pools or control peptides (ViraFEST assay). Gathering of the CD4+ T cells, from the unexposed donor, took place before the COVID-19 pandemic (2011-2018). The study sequenced cultured CD4+ T cell DNA using the Oncomine TCR Beta short-read assay. TCRdb fed the PCR reads into MiXCR, producing one record per CDR3 protein. The sample contains approximately 6,000 distinct CDR3 sequences, around 37% of which appear only once. Sequencing used CD4+ T cells from blood, cultured in vitro. These receptor sequences come from a human donor in good health.

The CDR3 here is CASRGGQNTEAFF. CDR3 bases: TGTGCCAGCAGGGGGGGACAGAACACTGAAGCTTTCTTT. The chain recombines TRBV2 with TRBJ1-1; D possibly corresponds to TRBD1 (6 bases). Looked up from germline, CDR1 is SNHLY and CDR2 is FYNNEI. The CDR3 contains 13 residues. Trimming left V 6 bases short and J 1 base short, with 9 bases between. The full variable domain, rest sourced from reference TRBV2 and TRBJ1-1, is EPEVTQTPSHQVTQMGQEVILRCVPISNHLYFYWYRQILGQKVEFLVSFYNNEISEKSEIFDDQFSVERPDGSNFTLKIRSTKLEDSAMYFCASRGGQNTEAFFGQGTRLTVV.

This sequence joins TRBV6-1 and TRBJ1-2; D not certain. Trimming left V 6 bases short and J 0 bases short, with 8 bases between. The germline CDR1 and CDR2 sequences are MNHNS and SASEGT. This CDR3 is built from 13 residues. CDR3 residues: CASSRAPNYGYTF. The CDR3 nucleotides read TGTGCCAGCAGCCGCGCCCCTAACTATGGCTACACCTTC.

The rearrangement uses TRBV6-1 and TRBJ1-1, with 8 bases fitting TRBD1. Germline CDR1 MNHNS, CDR2 SASEGT. J was trimmed by 1 base and V by 8 bases; bases with no gene match: 0. The CDR3 consists of 12 residues. The CDR3 loop is CASGQGNTEAFF. The CDR3 bases are TGTGCCAGCGGACAGGGGAACACTGAAGCTTTCTTT.

The table lists this clonotype with a count of one. V gene TRBV20-1 combines with J gene TRBJ1-6; 7 bases are a match to TRBD1. The CDR3 is 16 amino acids. The V segment lost 3 bases and the J segment 8 bases; nucleotides outside the gene matches: 13. Germline CDR1 DFQATT, CDR2 SNEGSKA (reference sequence). The CDR3 sequence: CSARSNRGAQDSPLHF. The DNA of the CDR3 is TGCAGTGCTAGGTCGAACAGGGGCGCCCAGGATTCACCCCTCCACTTT.

The V gene is TRBV6-5, the J gene TRBJ2-5; D possibly corresponds to TRBD1 (6 bases). CDR3 length equals 14 residues. CDR1 is MNHEY and CDR2 is SVGAGI in the germline V gene. Deletions cut 2 bases from V and 5 bases from J, with 12 bases between. The CDR3, as DNA: TGTGCCAGCAGTTACACACAGGGCGGTGAGACCCAGTACTTC. Translating it yields CASSYTQGGETQYF.

This clonotype was picked up a small number of times. The chain is built from TRBV6-4 and TRBJ2-2, with a tentative D call TRBD1 (5 bases). V lost 2 bases and J 4 bases, leaving 5 bases between the germline ends. Germline CDR1 is MRHNA and CDR2 is SNTAGT. The CDR3 length is 13 residues. The CDR3, as DNA: TGTGCCAGCAGTGACGGGGCCACCGGGGAGCTGTTTTTT. Protein: CASSDGATGELFF.

V usage is TRBV6-1 and J usage is TRBJ1-2; D remains ambiguous. The CDR3 is 14 residues long. Looked up from germline, CDR1 is MNHNS and CDR2 is SASEGT. With 2 bases removed from V and 6 bases from J, the gap between germline ends came to 13 bases. The DNA for the CDR3 is TGTGCCAGCAGTGAACGCCATTCCAAGGATGGCTACACCTTC. Its protein product is CASSERHSKDGYTF.

This clonotype was counted a single time. J is TRBJ2-1 and V is TRBV10-3; 7 bases fit TRBD1. Germline CDR1 is ENHRY and CDR2 is SYGVKD. Germline trimming cut 0 bases from V and 2 bases from J; bases unmatched to any gene: 22. CDR3 length: 22 residues. DNA for the CDR3: TGTGCCATCAGTGAGTCCTTACGAACGACAGGGTTCGGCACTAATACCTACAATGAGCAGTTCTTC. Protein sequence: CAISESLRTTGFGTNTYNEQFF.

This clonotype was seen a few times. The chain uses TRBV27 and TRBJ1-1; a possible D gene is TRBD1 (6 bases). CDR1 is MNHEY, CDR2 SMNVEV, per germline (reference sequence). CDR3 length equals 14 residues. The V end lost 5 bases, the J end lost 3 bases, and 13 bases lay between the germline ends. DNA for the CDR3: TGTGCCAGCAGTAGGGGGAGGTGGGACACTGAAGCTTTCTTT. Translated, it gives CASSRGRWDTEAFF.

This clonotype showed up just a few times. The CDR3 sequence: CASRTGTDGYTF. The CDR3 DNA sequence: TGTGCCAGCAGGACCGGAACCGATGGCTACACCTTC. V is TRBV6-1 and J is TRBJ1-2; D is ambiguous. V gave up 6 bases and J gave up 6 bases, with 11 bases separating them. CDR1 is MNHNS, CDR2 SASEGT, per germline. The CDR3 consists of 12 residues.

This clonotype was detected only a few times. The chain employs TRBV15 and TRBJ1-2; D uncertain. The V end lost 0 bases, the J end lost 3 bases, and 5 bases lay between the germline ends. Germline V lookup: CDR1 LNHNV, CDR2 YYDKDF (reference sequence). This CDR3 region has 13 residues. For the CDR3, the DNA is TGTGCCACCAGCAGAGAGACGGACTATGGCTACACCTTC. The encoded protein is CATSRETDYGYTF.

This sequence joins TRBV6-1 and TRBJ2-1; D tentatively reads TRBD1 or TRBD2 (5 bases each). Trimming took 7 bases from V and 6 from J, leaving 10 bases between them. CDR3 length: 12 amino acids. In germline, CDR1 is MNHNS, CDR2 SASEGT. CDR3 coding DNA: TGTGCCAGCAATCGGGGCCTCAATGAGCAGTTCTTC. As protein: CASNRGLNEQFF.

V usage is TRBV9 and J usage is TRBJ2-3; tentatively, D is TRBD1 or TRBD2 (5 bases each). Trimming removed 4 bases from V and 0 bases from J, with 15 bases in between. Germline values: CDR1 SGDLS, CDR2 YYNGEE. The CDR3 spans 16 residues. The CDR3 DNA follows: TGTGCCAGCAGCTCCGGGACCGAAATTAGCACAGATACGCAGTATTTT. Its protein is CASSSGTEISTDTQYF.

This chain uses TRBV12-3 or TRBV12-4 with TRBJ1-1; the match to TRBD1 covers 9 bases. V shed 5 bases, J shed 4 bases, and the junction held 5 bases outside the gene matches. The CDR3 consists of 14 residues. CDR3 loop: CASSPGQGGTEAFF. The CDR3 coding sequence is TGTGCCAGCAGTCCGGGACAGGGCGGCACTGAAGCTTTCTTT.

The chain combines TRBV27 with TRBJ1-5; weak D call: TRBD1 (6 bases). Per the germline V gene, CDR1 is MNHEY and CDR2 is SMNVEV (reference sequence). Trimming took off 3 bases at V and 4 bases at J, with 13 bases between the two ends. The CDR3 sequence is 15 residues long. The CDR3 is CASSFARGLNQPQHF. The CDR3 nucleotides read TGTGCCAGCAGTTTCGCCAGGGGTCTTAATCAGCCCCAGCATTTT.

There are a few counts of this clonotype. This chain connects TRBV11-2 to TRBJ2-5; D is ambiguous. The CDR3 runs to 13 residues. The V end was cut by 1 base, the J end by 5 bases, with 8 bases between. CDR1 is SGHAT and CDR2 is FQNNGV in the germline V gene. Here the CDR3 reads CASSLVRGETQYF. In nucleotides, the CDR3 is TGTGCCAGCAGCTTAGTACGTGGCGAGACCCAGTACTTC.

This clonotype is a singleton in its sample. V is TRBV7-2 and J is TRBJ1-4; maybe TRBD1 (6 bases). Trimming pared 7 bases from V and 8 bases from J, leaving 17 bases between. From germline, CDR1 is SGHTA and CDR2 FQGNSA. The CDR3 runs to 14 residues. CDR3 loop: CASNVGGFGEKLFF. The DNA of the CDR3 is TGTGCCAGCAACGTAGGGGGGTTTGGGGAAAAACTGTTTTTT.

In nucleotides, the CDR3 is TGTGCCAGCAGCTTAACTAGAAACAATGAGCAGTTCTTC. Translating gives CASSLTRNNEQFF. J is TRBJ2-1 and V is TRBV7-6; D is possibly TRBD2 (5 bases). This CDR3 comprises 13 residues. The germline V gene encodes CDR1 SGHVS and CDR2 FNYEAQ. Between the trimmed V and J ends, which lost 2 bases and 5 bases, there was a span of 7 bases.

This chain links TRBV7-2 with TRBJ2-7; TRBD2 matches 8 bases. There are 18 residues in the CDR3. V was clipped by 0 bases and J by 0 bases; unmatched bases: 10. Germline loops: CDR1 SGHTA, CDR2 FQGNSA. This CDR3 is CASSLASPSGGVSYEQYF. The CDR3 DNA reads TGTGCCAGCAGCTTAGCATCGCCAAGCGGGGGAGTCTCCTACGAGCAGTACTTC.

The V and J genes are TRBV27 and TRBJ2-7; 8 bases match TRBD1. Trimming at V came to 5 bases and at J to 6 bases, leaving 9 bases not matched to a gene. Germline V gene data show CDR1 as MNHEY and CDR2 as SMNVEV (reference sequence). CDR3 length equals 14 residues. CDR3 region: CASSPTGVVREQYF. CDR3 DNA sequence: TGTGCCAGCAGTCCGACAGGGGTGGTTCGCGAGCAGTACTTC.